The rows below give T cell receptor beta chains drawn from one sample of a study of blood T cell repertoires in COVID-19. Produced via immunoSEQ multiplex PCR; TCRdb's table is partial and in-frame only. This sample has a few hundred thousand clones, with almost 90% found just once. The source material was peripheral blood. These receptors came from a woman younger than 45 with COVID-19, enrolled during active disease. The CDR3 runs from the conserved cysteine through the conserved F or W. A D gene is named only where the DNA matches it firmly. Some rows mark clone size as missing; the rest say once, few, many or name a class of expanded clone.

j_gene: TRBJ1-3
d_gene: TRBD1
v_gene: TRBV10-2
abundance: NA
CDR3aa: CASSAGQGGNTIYF
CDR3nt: TGCGCCAGCAGTGCGGGACAGGGCGGAAACACCATATATTTT

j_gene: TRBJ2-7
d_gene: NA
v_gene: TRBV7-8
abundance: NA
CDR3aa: CASSLGEPGTGYEQYF
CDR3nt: TGTGCCAGCAGCTTAGGGGAACCCGGGACTGGCTACGAGCAGTACTTC

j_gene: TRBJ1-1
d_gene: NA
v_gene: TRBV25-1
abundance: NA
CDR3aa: CASSESRARDTEAFF
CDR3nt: TGTGCCAGCAGTGAATCGAGGGCGAGGGACACTGAAGCTTTCTTT

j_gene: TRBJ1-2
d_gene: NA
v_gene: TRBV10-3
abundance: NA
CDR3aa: CASLAGFGYTF
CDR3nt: TGTGCCTCGCTGGCGGGGTTTGGCTACACCTTC

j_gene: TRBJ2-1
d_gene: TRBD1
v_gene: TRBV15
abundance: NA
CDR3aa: CATSTRQGINEQFF
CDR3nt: TGTGCCACCAGTACCCGACAGGGGATAAATGAGCAGTTCTTC

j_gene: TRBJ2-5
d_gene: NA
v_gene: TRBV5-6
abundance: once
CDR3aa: CASSSGHAETQYF
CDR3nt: TGTGCCAGCAGCTCGGGACACGCCGAGACCCAGTACTTC

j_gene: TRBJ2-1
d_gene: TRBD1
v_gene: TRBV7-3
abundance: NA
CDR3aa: CASSSTQGAPNEQFF
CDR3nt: TGTGCCAGCAGCTCCACACAGGGGGCGCCGAATGAGCAGTTCTTC

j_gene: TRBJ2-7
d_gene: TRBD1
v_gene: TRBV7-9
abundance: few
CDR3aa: CASSLAGTGGNFEQYF
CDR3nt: TGTGCCAGCAGCTTAGCCGGGACAGGGGGCAATTTCGAGCAGTACTTC

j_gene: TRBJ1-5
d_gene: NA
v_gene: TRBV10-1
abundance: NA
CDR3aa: CASSDSADRQPQHF
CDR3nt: TGCGCCAGCAGTGATAGCGCCGATCGTCAGCCCCAGCATTTT

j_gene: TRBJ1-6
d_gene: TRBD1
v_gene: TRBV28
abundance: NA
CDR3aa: CASSRTGHNSPLHF
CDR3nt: TGTGCCAGCAGTCGGACAGGCCATAATTCACCCCTCCACTTT

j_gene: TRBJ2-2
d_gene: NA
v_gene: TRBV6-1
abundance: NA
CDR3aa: CASSEALEGPGELFF
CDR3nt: TGTGCCAGCAGTGAAGCGCTTGAGGGTCCCGGGGAGCTGTTTTTT

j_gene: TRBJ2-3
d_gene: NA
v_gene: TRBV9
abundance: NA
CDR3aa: CASSPTTQDTQYF
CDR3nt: TGTGCCAGCAGCCCGACGACACAAGATACGCAGTATTTT

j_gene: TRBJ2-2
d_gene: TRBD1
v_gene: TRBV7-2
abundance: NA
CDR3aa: CASTPQGAFFTNTGELFF
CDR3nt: TGTGCCAGCACCCCACAGGGGGCGTTTTTTACGAACACCGGGGAGCTGTTTTTT

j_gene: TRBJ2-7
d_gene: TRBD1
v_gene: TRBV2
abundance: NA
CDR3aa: CASSVRDRPGVQYF
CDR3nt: TGTGCCAGCAGTGTCCGGGACAGGCCGGGTGTGCAGTACTTC

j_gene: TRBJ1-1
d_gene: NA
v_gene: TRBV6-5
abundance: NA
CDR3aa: CASTGYSNTEAFF
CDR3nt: TGTGCCAGCACTGGTTACTCGAACACTGAAGCTTTCTTT

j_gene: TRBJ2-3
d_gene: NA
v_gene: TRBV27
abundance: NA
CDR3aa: CASSNRVDTQYF
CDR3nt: TGTGCCAGCAGTAACAGGGTAGATACGCAGTATTTT

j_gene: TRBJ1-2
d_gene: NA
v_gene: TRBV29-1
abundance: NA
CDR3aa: CSTWGDGYTF
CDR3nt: TGCAGCACATGGGGGGATGGCTACACCTTC

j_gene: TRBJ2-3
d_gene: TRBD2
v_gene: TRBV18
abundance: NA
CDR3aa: CASSPRGGGTDTQYF
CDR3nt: TGTGCCAGCTCACCTCGGGGGGGAGGCACAGATACGCAGTATTTT

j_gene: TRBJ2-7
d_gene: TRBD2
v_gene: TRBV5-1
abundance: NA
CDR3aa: CASSLGGRADEQYF
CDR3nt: TGCGCCAGCAGCTTAGGAGGGAGGGCCGACGAGCAGTACTTC

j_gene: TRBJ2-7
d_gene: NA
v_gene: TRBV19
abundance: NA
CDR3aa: CASSISDGWQYF
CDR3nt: TGTGCCAGTAGTATCTCAGACGGGTGGCAGTACTTC

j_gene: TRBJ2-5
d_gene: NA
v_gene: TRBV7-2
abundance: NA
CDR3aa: CASSLEAGRQETQYF
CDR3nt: TGTGCCAGCAGCTTAGAGGCGGGAAGGCAAGAGACCCAGTACTTC

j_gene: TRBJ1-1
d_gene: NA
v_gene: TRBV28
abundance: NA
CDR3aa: CASSPGTAGMNTEAFF
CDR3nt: TGTGCCAGCAGTCCGGGGACGGCGGGGATGAACACTGAAGCTTTCTTT

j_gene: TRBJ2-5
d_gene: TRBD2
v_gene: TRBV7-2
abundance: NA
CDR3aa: CASSPRSGRAETQYF
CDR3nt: TGTGCCAGCAGCCCGCGTAGCGGGAGGGCGGAGACCCAGTACTTC

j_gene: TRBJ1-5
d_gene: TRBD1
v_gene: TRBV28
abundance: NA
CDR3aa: CASSPGTGAQPQHF
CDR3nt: TGTGCCAGCAGCCCTGGGACAGGGGCTCAGCCCCAGCATTTT

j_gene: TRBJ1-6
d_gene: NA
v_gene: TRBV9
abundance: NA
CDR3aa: CASSVEQYNSPLHF
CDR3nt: TGTGCCAGCAGCGTAGAACAGTATAATTCACCCCTCCACTTT

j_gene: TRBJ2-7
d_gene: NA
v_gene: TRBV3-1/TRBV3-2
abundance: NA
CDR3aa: CASSQELRSYEQYF
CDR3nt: TGTGCCAGCAGCCAAGAACTACGGTCCTACGAGCAGTACTTC

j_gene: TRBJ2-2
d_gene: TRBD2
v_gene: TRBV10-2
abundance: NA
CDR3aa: CASTAGANTGELFF
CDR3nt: TGCGCCAGCACGGCGGGAGCTAACACCGGGGAGCTGTTTTTT

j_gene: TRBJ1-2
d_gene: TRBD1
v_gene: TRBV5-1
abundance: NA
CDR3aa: CASSPGTAVNYGYTF
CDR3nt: TGCGCCAGCAGCCCTGGGACAGCGGTTAACTATGGCTACACCTTC

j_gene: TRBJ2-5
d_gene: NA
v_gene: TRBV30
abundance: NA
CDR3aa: CAWSERVGETQYF
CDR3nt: TGTGCCTGGAGTGAGCGGGTGGGGGAGACCCAGTACTTC

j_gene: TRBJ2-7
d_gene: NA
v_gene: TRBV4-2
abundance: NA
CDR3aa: CASSQARAGSPYEQYF
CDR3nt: TGTGCCAGCAGCCAAGCCAGGGCCGGGAGTCCTTACGAGCAGTACTTC

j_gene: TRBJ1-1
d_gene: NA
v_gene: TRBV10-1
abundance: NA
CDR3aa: CASSADRNTEAFF
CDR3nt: TGCGCCAGCAGTGCGGACAGGAACACTGAAGCTTTCTTT

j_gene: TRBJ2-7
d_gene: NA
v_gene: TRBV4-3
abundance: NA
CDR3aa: CASSQDHGWRAQGYEQYF
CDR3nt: TGCGCCAGCAGCCAAGATCATGGCTGGAGGGCTCAAGGATACGAGCAGTACTTC

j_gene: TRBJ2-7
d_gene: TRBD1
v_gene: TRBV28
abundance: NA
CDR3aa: CASSPPLQGWNEQYF
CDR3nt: TGTGCCAGCAGTCCACCCTTACAGGGGTGGAACGAGCAGTACTTC

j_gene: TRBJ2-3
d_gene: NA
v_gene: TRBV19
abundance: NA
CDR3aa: CASTDGGSDTQYF
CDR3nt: TGTGCCAGTACCGACGGGGGATCAGATACGCAGTATTTT

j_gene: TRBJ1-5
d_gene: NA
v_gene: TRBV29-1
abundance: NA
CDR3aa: CSVAGTDQNQPQHF
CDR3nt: TGCAGCGTTGCAGGAACGGATCAAAATCAGCCCCAGCATTTT

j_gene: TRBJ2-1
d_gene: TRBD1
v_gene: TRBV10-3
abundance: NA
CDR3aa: CAIKGQGPDNEQFF
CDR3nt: TGTGCCATCAAGGGACAGGGCCCAGACAATGAGCAGTTCTTC

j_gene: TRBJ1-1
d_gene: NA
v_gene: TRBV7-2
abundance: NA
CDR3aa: CASSKQSNTEAFF
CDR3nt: TGTGCCAGCAGCAAACAGTCGAACACTGAAGCTTTCTTT

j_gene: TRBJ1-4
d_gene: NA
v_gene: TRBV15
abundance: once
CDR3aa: CATSREDSNEKLFF
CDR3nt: TGTGCCACCAGCAGAGAGGACAGTAATGAAAAACTGTTTTTT

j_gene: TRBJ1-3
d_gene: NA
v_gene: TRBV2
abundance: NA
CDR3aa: CASSDRTGGGNTIYF
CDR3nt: TGTGCCAGCAGCGACCGGACGGGAGGTGGAAACACCATATATTTT

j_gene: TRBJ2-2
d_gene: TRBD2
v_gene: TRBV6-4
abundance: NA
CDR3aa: CASSPLAETGELFF
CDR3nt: TGTGCCAGCAGTCCACTAGCGGAAACCGGGGAGCTGTTTTTT

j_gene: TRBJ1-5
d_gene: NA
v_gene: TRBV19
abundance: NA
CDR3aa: CASSIGGGDNQPQHF
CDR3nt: TGTGCCAGTAGTATAGGGGGGGGAGACAATCAGCCCCAGCATTTT

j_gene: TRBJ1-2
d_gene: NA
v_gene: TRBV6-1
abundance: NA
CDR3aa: CASSETAGLITNYGYTF
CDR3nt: TGTGCCAGCAGTGAAACGGCAGGATTAATCACTAACTATGGCTACACCTTC

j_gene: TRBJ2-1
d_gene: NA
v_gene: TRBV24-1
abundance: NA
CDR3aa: CATSDPRVARNEQFF
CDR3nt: TGTGCCACCAGTGATCCCCGGGTAGCGCGGAATGAGCAGTTCTTC

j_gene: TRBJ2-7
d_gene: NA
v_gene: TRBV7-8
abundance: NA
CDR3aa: CASSLGSRGGYEQYF
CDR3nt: TGTGCCAGCAGCTTAGGATCTCGAGGGGGCTACGAGCAGTACTTC

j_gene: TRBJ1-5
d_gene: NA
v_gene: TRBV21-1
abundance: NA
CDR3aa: CASSAPGTGGGQPQHF
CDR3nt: TGTGCCAGCAGCGCTCCCGGGACAGGGGGCGGTCAGCCCCAGCATTTT

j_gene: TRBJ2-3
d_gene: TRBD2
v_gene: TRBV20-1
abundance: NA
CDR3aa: CSASFLAGLSTDTQYF
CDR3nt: TGCAGTGCTAGTTTTCTAGCGGGGCTTAGCACAGATACGCAGTATTTT

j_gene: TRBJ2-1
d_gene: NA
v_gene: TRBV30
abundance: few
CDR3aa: CACSSESSYNEQFF
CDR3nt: TGTGCCTGTAGCTCAGAGAGCTCCTACAATGAGCAGTTCTTC

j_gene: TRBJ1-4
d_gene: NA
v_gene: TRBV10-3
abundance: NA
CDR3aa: CAISEGTNNEKLFF
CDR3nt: TGTGCCATCAGTGAAGGGACAAATAATGAAAAACTGTTTTTT

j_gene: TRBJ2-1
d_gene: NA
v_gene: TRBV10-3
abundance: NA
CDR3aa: CAIRRAEGNEQFF
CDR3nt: TGTGCCATCCGACGGGCGGAGGGGAATGAGCAGTTCTTC

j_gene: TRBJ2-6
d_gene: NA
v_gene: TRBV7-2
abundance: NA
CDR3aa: CASSPGAGANVLTF
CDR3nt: TGTGCCAGCAGCCCAGGCGCCGGGGCCAACGTCCTGACTTTC

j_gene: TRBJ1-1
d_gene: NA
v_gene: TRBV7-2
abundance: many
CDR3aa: CASSFGNTEAFF
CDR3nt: TGTGCCAGCAGCTTCGGGAACACTGAAGCTTTCTTT

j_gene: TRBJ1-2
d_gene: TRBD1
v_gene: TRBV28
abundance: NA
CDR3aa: CASSLSRDRAGYTF
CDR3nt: TGTGCCAGCAGTTTATCCCGGGACAGGGCTGGCTACACCTTC

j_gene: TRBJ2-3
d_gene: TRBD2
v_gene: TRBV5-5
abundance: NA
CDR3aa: CASSSSSGTSGRADTQYF
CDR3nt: TGTGCCAGCAGCTCCTCCTCCGGGACTAGCGGGAGGGCGGATACGCAGTATTTT

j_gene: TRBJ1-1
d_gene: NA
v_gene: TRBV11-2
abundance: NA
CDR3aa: CASSLDGQYTEAFF
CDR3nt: TGTGCCAGCAGCTTAGACGGACAATACACTGAAGCTTTCTTT

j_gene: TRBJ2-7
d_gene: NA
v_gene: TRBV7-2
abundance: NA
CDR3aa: CASSLWGPEQYF
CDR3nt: TGTGCCAGCAGCTTATGGGGGCCTGAGCAGTACTTC

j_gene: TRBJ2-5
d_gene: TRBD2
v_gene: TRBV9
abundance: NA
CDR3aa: CASSETGGLAGGETQYF
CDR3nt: TGTGCCAGCAGCGAGACAGGTGGACTAGCGGGAGGAGAGACCCAGTACTTC

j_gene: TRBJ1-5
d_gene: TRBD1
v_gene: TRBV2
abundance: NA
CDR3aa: CASSEAAQGGPQHF
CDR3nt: TGTGCCAGCAGTGAAGCGGCGCAGGGGGGACCCCAGCATTTT